A selection of T cell receptor beta chains follows, all from one sample in a study of CXCR3-negative and CXCR3-positive naive CD8 T cells. TCRdb reprocessed the 5' RACE reads, keeping one entry per CDR3 protein, no DNA. Here the sample table reports 84,000 or so distinct CDR3 sequences. Sequenced sample: naive CXCR3+ CD8+ T cells from blood. The receptors stem from a human donor in good health. Some clones in this sample may be carry-over from other donors' samples. Each CDR3 is given with its conserved first and last residue.

>TRBJ2-1|TRBV28
CASDEGNEQFF
>TRBJ2-1|TRBV29-1
CSVEVLDSYNEQFF
>TRBJ2-7|TRBV7-9
CASSYPSGFPPEQYF
>TRBJ2-7|TRBV6-5
CARSYSTPGYEQYF
>TRBJ1-2|TRBV15
CATSRAGALYGYTF
>TRBJ2-7|TRBV29-1
CSVEDLQGEHEQYF
>TRBJ1-1|TRBV7-9
CASTKGPANTEAFF
>TRBJ1-1|TRBV3-1
CASTHRGALNTEAFF
>TRBJ1-2|TRBV15
CATRNPWDNYGYTF
>TRBJ1-4|TRBV12-3/TRBV12-4
CASSLWQGKPEAEKLFF
>TRBJ2-1|TRBV3-1
CASSPTSASSYNEQFF
>TRBJ2-5|TRBV28
CASSFPRETQYF
>TRBJ2-7|TRBV19
CASSIGESEQYF
>TRBJ1-1|TRBV2
CASRRTGSTEAFF
>TRBJ2-7|TRBV4-3
CASSHSDQPWEQYF
>TRBJ2-1|TRBV5-5
CASSLRLSSPGGDEQFF
>TRBJ2-1|TRBV6-6
CASSSSGHSWIEQFF
>TRBJ2-3|TRBV27
CASSVTGSRPLDTQYF
>TRBJ2-1|TRBV28
CASSLLAGGLPQFF
>TRBJ1-5|TRBV5-6
CASSRGSVGQPQHF
>TRBJ2-4|TRBV14
CASSQVKGPAKNIQYF
>TRBJ1-1|TRBV15
CATSSRDRATEAFF
>TRBJ1-3|TRBV20-1
CSARAGAGSGNTIYF
>TRBJ2-7|TRBV4-1
CASSLSGGNYEQYF
>TRBJ1-4|TRBV12-3/TRBV12-4
CASKPGGQEKLFF
>TRBJ2-7|TRBV7-9
CASSKDYEQYF
>TRBJ1-5|TRBV28
CASSLVVTNQPQHF
>TRBJ2-7|TRBV4-3
CASSLSGPRDEQYF
>TRBJ2-3|TRBV28
CASSFRDVALDTQYF
>TRBJ1-1|TRBV7-9
CASSFNAEAFF
>TRBJ2-1|TRBV7-2
CASTYYNEQFF
>TRBJ2-1|TRBV6-6
CASSYTGINYYNEQFF
>TRBJ1-1|TRBV29-1
CSVGQGGGFNTEAFF
>TRBJ2-1|TRBV6-1
CASKLRDRGQNEQFF
>TRBJ1-6|TRBV6-5
CASSQDFYNSPLHF
>TRBJ2-2|TRBV4-1
CASSLAENTGELFF
>TRBJ2-7|TRBV4-2
CASSQDMASYEQYF
>TRBJ2-7|TRBV4-2
CASSPYAGPYEQYF
>TRBJ2-7|TRBV28
CASREPGQTYEQYF
>TRBJ1-6|TRBV12-3/TRBV12-4
CASRGDAYYSPLHF
>TRBJ2-1|TRBV14
CASSQGFRSGNEQFF
>TRBJ2-3|TRBV7-9
CASSEIAATGEDTQYF
>TRBJ2-3|TRBV29-1
CSVPESGASGITDTQYF
>TRBJ2-1|TRBV3-1
CASSLGDSDEQFF
>TRBJ1-6|TRBV4-3
CASSQEQGDNNSPLHF
>TRBJ2-5|TRBV11-2
CASSLVIASRETQYF
>TRBJ2-2|TRBV5-6
CASSLGQTNTGELFF